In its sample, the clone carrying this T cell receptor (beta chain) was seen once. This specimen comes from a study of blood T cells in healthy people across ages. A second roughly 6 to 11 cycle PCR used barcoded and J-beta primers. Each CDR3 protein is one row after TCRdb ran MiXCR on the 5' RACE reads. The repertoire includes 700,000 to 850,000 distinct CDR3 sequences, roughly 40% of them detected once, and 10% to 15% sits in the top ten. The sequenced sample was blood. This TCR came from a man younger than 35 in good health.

CDR3 amino acids: CASSLDPGGLARDTQYF. CDR3 in DNA: TGTGCCAGCAGCTTAGATCCTGGTGGGCTAGCTAGAGATACGCAGTATTTT. The chain has TRBV7-2 and TRBJ2-3; D perhaps matches TRBD2 (5 bases). CDR1 is SGHTA, CDR2 FQGNSA, per germline. V lost 1 base and J 5 bases, leaving 19 bases between the germline ends. CDR3 size: 17 residues.